This TCR beta chain was captured in a study of CD8+ T cells in alopecia areata. Study outcomes and limitations: With tofacitinib ongoing, many expanded lesional clones persisted in both scalp and blood.

Described treatment: oral pan-JAK inhibitor, 5-10 mg twice daily. Researchers gathered lesional scalp punch biopsies and peripheral blood from patients with alopecia areata. A word on this clone: Its specificity is unknown. Other DNA variants within this sample encode the same CDR3.

The germline V and J ends were trimmed by 2 bases and 1 base, with 3 bases remaining between them. The CDR3 has 12 residues. Germline V gene lookup returns CDR1 GTSNPN and CDR2 SVGIG (reference sequence). Extracted RNA was reverse transcribed, and the resulting cDNA served as sequencing template. Generated by immunoSEQ multiplex PCR, the TCRdb table keeps only in-frame clones and is missing some. This sample has about 270,000 clones, with over 45% found just once. V and J are TRBV30 and TRBJ1-5; D remains ambiguous. This receptor was obtained from a human donor with alopecia areata. The sequencing used CD4+ T cells sorted from blood, collected around week 53, from a patient treated with tofacitinib. CDR3 sequence: CAWSLSNQPQHF. As DNA, the CDR3 is TGTGCCTGGAGTCTCAGCAATCAGCCCCAGCATTTT.